The present T cell receptor beta chain was sequenced within a study of monozygotic twins with inflammatory bowel disease. TCRdb reworked the 5' RACE reads into one entry per CDR3 protein, no DNA. Its listing shows approximately 340,000 distinct CDR3 sequences. The CDR3 contains 15 residues. Germline assignment: CDR1 SGHDT and CDR2 YYEEEE. Blood, approximately 2.3 ml, was drawn per donor. V is TRBV5-6 and J is TRBJ1-2; TCRdb's D call of TRBD1 is untestable without DNA. The receptor was derived from a human donor with ulcerative colitis or Crohn's disease, or a healthy co-twin of an affected twin (not recorded which). Input material: blood. The CDR3 region is CASSTDPGQSYGYTF.